This T cell receptor (beta chain) was sequenced for a study of blood T cell repertoires in COVID-19. For the study at large: Material from acute and convalescent COVID-19 was sourced from the United States, Italy and Spain. Nucleic acid was either cDNA or gDNA, and it came from T cells, B-cell-depleted T cells, or PBMCs.

In the source study's methods: From reference gene primer amplification, estimates of nucleated cell counts were derived. Measured with immunoSEQ multiplex PCR; TCRdb has only the in-frame clones, and not every one. The V and J calls and the clone size are those of that table, but D and trimming were determined from the DNA. The sample lists some 350,000 clones; around four fifths were seen once. CDR3 length equals 14 residues. The V gene end was trimmed by 3 bases and the J gene end by 9 bases; junction bases not matched to a gene: 7. The chain is built from TRBV23-1 and TRBJ2-4; the match to TRBD1 covers 8 bases. TRBV23-1 is an ORF; its function is uncertain. The specimen was peripheral blood. This sequence was found in a man aged 25 to 45 with active or convalescent COVID-19. CDR3 sequence: CASSQHQGARIQYF. As DNA, the CDR3 is TGCGCCAGCAGTCAGCATCAGGGGGCGCGCATTCAGTACTTC.